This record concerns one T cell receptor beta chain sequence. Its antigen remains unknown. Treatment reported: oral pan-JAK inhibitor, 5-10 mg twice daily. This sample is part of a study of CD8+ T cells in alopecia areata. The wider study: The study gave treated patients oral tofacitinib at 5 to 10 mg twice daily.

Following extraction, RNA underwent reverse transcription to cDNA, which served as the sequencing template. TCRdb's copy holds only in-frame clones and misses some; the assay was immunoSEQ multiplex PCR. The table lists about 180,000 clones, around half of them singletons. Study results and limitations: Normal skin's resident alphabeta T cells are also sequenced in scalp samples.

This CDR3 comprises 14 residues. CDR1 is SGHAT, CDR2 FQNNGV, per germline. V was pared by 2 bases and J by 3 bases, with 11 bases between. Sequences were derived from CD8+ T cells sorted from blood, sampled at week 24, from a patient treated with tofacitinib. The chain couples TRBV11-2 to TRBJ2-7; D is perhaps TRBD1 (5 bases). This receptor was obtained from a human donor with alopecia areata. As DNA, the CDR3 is TGTGCCAGCAGCTTACAGGACACGGTCTACGAGCAGTACTTC. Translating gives CASSLQDTVYEQYF.